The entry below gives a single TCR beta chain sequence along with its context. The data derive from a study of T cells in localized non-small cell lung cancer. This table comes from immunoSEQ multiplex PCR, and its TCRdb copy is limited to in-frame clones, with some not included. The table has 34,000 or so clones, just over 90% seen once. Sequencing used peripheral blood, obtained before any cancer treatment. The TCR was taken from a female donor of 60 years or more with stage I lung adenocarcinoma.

CDR3 in DNA: TGTGCCAGTAGTATAGACGGGACTAGCGGGGGAACGGCCGGGGAGCTGTTTTTT. Protein: CASSIDGTSGGTAGELFF. V is TRBV19 and J is TRBJ2-2; 14 nucleotides line up with TRBD2. CDR1 and CDR2 from the germline V gene are LNHDA and SQIVND (reference sequence). This CDR3 spans 18 amino acids. V was pared by 0 bases and J by 6 bases, with 6 bases of the junction left unmatched. Using reference TRBV19 and TRBJ2-2 for the parts outside the CDR3, the full variable domain is DGGITQSPKYLFRKEGQNVTLSCEQNLNHDAMYWYRQDPGQGLRLIYYSQIVNDFQKGDIAEGYSVSREKKESFPLTVTSAQKNPTAFYLCASSIDGTSGGTAGELFFGEGSRLTVL.